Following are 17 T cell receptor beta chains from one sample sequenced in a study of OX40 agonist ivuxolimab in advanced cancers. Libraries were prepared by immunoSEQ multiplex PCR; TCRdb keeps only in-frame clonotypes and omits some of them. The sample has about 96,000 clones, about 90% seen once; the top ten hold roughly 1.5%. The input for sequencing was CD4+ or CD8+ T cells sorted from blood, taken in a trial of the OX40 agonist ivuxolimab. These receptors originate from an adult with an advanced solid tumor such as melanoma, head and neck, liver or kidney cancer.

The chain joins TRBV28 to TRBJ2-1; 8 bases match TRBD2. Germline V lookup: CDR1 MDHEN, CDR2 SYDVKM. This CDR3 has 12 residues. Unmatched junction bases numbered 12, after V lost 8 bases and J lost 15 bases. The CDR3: CASAPNGRAWFF. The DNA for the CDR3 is TGTGCCAGCGCCCCGAACGGGAGGGCCTGGTTCTTC.

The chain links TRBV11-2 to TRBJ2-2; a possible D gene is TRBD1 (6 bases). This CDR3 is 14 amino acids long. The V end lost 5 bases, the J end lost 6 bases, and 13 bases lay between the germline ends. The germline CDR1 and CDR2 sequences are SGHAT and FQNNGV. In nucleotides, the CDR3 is TGTGCCAGCAGCCCTCTGGACAGCCCCGGGGAGCTGTTTTTT. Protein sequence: CASSPLDSPGELFF.

The CDR3 bases are TGTGCCAGCAGCTTAGCGGGAGGGACGGGAGAGCAGTACTTC. Protein product: CASSLAGGTGEQYF. The chain recombines TRBV7-9 with TRBJ2-7; 7 bases are shared with TRBD2. Germline CDR1 is SEHNR and CDR2 is FQNEAQ (reference sequence). V shed 0 bases, J shed 7 bases, and the junction held 6 bases outside the gene matches. The CDR3 covers 14 residues.

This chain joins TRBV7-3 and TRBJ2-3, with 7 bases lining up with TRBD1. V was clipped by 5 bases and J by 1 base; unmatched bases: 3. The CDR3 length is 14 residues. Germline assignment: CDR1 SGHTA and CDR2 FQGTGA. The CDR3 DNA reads TGTGCCAGCAGCCTCGACAGGGGCACAGATACGCAGTATTTT. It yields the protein CASSLDRGTDTQYF.

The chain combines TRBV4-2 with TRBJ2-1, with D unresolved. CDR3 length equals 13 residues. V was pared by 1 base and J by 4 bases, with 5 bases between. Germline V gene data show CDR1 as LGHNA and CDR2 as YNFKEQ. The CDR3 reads CASSQGTYNEQFF. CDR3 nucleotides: TGTGCCAGCAGCCAAGGGACGTACAATGAGCAGTTCTTC.

DNA of the CDR3: TGTGCCAGCAGTGGACAGGGTGGCGCCTACGAGCAGTACTTC. Encoded protein: CASSGQGGAYEQYF. The rearrangement links TRBV6-1 to TRBJ2-7, with 7 bases matching TRBD1. Germline CDR1 reads MNHNS; CDR2 reads SASEGT. There are 14 residues in the CDR3. Trimming at V came to 4 bases and at J to 2 bases, leaving 5 bases not matched to a gene.

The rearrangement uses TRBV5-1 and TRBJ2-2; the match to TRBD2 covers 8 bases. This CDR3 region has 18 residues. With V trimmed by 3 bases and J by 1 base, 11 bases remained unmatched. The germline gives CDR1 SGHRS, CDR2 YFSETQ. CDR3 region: CASSSGLAQTRNTGELFF. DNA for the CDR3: TGCGCCAGCAGCTCAGGACTAGCCCAGACCAGGAACACCGGGGAGCTGTTTTTT.

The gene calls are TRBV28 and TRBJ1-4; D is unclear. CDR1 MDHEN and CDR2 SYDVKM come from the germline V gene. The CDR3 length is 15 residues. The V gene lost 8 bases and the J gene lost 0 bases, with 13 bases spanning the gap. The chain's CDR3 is CASYGRGPTNEKLFF. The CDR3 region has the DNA TGTGCCAGCTACGGACGAGGACCAACTAATGAAAAACTGTTTTTT.

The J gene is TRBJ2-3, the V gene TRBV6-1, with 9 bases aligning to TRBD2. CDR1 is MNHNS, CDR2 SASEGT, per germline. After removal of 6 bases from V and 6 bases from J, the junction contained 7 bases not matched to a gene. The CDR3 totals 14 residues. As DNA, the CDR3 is TGTGCCAGCAGGCAGGGACTAGCCCTCGATACGCAGTATTTT. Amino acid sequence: CASRQGLALDTQYF.

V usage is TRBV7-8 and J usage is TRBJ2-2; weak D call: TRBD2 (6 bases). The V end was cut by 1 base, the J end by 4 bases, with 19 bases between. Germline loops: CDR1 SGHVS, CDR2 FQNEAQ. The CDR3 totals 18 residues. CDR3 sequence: CASSLGLYPARGTGELFF. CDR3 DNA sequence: TGTGCCAGCAGCTTAGGCTTGTACCCGGCGCGGGGCACCGGGGAGCTGTTTTTT.

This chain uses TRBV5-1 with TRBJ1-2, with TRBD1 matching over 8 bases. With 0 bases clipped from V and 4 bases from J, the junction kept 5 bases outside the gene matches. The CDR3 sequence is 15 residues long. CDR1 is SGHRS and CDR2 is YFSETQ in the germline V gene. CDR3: CASSLDRDRPYGYTF. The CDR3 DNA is TGCGCCAGCAGCTTGGATAGGGACAGGCCCTATGGCTACACCTTC.

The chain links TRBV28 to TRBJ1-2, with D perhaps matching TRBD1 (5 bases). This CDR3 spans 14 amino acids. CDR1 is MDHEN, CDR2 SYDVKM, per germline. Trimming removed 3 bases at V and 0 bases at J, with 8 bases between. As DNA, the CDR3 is TGTGCCAGCAGTTTGCAGGGAGCTAACTATGGCTACACCTTC. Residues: CASSLQGANYGYTF.

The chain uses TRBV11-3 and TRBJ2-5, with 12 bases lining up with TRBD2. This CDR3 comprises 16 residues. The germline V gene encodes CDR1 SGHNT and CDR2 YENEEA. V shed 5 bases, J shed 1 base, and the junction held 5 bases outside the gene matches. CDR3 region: CASSRASGRVQETQYF. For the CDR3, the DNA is TGTGCCAGCAGCCGGGCTAGCGGGAGGGTCCAAGAGACCCAGTACTTC. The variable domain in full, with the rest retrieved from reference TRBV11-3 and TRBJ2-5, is EAGVVQSPRYKIIEKKQPVAFWCNPISGHNTLYWYLQNLGQGPELLIRYENEEAVDDSQLPKDRFSAERLKGVDSTLKIQPAELGDSAVYLCASSRASGRVQETQYFGPGTRLLVL.

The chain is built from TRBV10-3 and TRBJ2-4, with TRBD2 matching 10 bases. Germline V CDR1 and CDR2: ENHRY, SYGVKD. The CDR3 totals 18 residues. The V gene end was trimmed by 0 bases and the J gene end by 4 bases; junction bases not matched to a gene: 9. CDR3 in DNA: TGTGCCATCAGTGAGTCGACTCCCTGGACTAGCGGAAAAAACATTCAGTACTTC. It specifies CAISESTPWTSGKNIQYF.

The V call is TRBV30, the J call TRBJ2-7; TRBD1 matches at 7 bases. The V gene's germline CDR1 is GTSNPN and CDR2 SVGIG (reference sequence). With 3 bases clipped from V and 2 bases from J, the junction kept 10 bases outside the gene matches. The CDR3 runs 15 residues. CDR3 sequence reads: CAWRRVQGTTYEQYF. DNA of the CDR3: TGTGCCTGGAGAAGGGTACAGGGGACGACCTACGAGCAGTACTTC.

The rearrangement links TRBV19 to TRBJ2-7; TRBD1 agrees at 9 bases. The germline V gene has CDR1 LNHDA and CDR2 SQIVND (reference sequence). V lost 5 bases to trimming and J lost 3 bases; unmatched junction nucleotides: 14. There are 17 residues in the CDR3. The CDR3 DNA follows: TGTGCCAGTAGTTCCCACTGGTACCGGGACAGGGACTACGAGCAGTACTTC. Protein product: CASSSHWYRDRDYEQYF.

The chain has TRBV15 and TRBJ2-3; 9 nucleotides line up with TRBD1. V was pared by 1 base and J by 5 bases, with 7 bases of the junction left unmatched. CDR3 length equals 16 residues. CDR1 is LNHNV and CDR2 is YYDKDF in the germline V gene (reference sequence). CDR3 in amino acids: CATSRGTGDHIDTQYF. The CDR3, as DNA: TGTGCCACCAGCAGAGGGACAGGGGATCATATAGATACGCAGTATTTT.